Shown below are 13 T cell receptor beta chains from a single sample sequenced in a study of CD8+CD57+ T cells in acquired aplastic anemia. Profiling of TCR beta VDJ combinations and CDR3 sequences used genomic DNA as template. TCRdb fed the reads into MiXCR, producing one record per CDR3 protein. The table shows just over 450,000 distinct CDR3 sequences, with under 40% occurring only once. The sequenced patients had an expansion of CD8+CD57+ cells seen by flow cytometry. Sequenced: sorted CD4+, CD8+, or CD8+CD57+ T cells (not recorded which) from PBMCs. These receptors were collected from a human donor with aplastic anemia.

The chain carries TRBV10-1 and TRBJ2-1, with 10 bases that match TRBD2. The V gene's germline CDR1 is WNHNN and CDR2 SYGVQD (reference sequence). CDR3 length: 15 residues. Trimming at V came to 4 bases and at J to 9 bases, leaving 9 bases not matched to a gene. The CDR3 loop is CASSVRAGGPGEQFF. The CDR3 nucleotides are TGCGCCAGCAGTGTACGAGCGGGAGGGCCAGGTGAGCAGTTCTTC.

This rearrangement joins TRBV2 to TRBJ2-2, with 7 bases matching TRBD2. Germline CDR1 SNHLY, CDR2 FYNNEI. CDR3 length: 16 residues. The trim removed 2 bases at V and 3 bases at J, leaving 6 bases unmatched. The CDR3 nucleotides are TGTGCCAGCAGTGAATTGGGAGGGCACGACACCGGGGAGCTGTTTTTT. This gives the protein CASSELGGHDTGELFF.

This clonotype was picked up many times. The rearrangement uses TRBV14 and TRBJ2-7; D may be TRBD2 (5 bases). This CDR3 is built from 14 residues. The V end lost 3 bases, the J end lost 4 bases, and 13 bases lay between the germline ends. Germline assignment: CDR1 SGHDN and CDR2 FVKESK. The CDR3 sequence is CASSQRAMGYEQYF. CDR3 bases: TGTGCCAGCAGCCAGAGGGCCATGGGGTACGAGCAGTACTTC.

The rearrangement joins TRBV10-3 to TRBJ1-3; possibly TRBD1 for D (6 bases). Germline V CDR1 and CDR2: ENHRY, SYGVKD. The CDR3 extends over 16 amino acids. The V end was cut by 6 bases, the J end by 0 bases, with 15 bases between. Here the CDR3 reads CAISPLTGYSGNTIYF. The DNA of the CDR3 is TGTGCCATCAGCCCCCTGACAGGCTACTCTGGAAACACCATATATTTT.

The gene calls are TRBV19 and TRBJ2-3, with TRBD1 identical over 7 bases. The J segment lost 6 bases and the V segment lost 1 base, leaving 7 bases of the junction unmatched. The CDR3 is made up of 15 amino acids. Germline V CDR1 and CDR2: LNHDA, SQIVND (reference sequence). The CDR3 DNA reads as TGTGCCAGTAGTATAGGCAGGGGGAAGAGTGATACGCAGTATTTT. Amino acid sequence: CASSIGRGKSDTQYF. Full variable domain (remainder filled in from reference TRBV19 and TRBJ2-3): DGGITQSPKYLFRKEGQNVTLSCEQNLNHDAMYWYRQDPGQGLRLIYYSQIVNDFQKGDIAEGYSVSREKKESFPLTVTSAQKNPTAFYLCASSIGRGKSDTQYFGPGTRLTVL.

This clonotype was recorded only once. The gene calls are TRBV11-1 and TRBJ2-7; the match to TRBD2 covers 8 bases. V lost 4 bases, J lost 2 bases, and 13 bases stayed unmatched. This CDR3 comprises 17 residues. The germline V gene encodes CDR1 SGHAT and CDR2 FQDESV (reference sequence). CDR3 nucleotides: TGTGCCAGCAGCTCCGGTGGGCTAGCGGGTATCCCCTACGAGCAGTACTTC. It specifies CASSSGGLAGIPYEQYF.

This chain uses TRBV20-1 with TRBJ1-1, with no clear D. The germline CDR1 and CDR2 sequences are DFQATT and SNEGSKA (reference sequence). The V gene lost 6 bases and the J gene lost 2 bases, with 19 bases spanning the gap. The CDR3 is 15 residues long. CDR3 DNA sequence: TGCAGTGCCCGGAGGTCCTGGGGTCAAAACACTGAAGCTTTCTTT. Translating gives CSARRSWGQNTEAFF.

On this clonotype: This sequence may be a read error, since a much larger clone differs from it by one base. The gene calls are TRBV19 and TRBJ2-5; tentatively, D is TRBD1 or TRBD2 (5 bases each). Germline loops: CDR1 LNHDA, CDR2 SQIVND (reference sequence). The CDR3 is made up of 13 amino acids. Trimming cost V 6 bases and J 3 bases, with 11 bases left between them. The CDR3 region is CASRGDREETQYF. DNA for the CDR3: TGTGCCAGTAGGGGGGACCGTGAAGAGACCCAGTACTTC.

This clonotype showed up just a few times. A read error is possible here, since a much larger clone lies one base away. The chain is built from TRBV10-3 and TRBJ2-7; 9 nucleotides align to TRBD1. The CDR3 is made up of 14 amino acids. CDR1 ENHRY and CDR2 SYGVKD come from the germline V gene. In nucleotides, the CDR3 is TGTGCCACCAGTGAGTCCGGGACAGGGTACGAGCAGTACTTC. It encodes CATSESGTGYEQYF.

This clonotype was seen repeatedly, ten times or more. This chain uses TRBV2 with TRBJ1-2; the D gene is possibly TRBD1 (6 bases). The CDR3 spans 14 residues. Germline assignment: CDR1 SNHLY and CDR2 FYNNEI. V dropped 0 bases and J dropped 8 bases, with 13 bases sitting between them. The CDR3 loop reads CASSEAGAPGGYTF. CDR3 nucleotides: TGTGCCAGCAGTGAAGCGGGGGCTCCGGGCGGCTACACCTTC.

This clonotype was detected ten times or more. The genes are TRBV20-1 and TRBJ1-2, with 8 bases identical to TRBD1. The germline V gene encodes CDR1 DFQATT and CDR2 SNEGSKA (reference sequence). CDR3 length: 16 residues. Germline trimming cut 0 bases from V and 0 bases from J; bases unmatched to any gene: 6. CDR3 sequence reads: CSARDVGTGANYGYTF. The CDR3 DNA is TGCAGTGCTAGAGACGTAGGGACAGGAGCTAACTATGGCTACACCTTC.

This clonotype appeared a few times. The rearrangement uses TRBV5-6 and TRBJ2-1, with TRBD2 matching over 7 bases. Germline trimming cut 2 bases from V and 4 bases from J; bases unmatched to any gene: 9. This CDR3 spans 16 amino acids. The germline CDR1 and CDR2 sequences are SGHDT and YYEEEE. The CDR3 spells CASSFPTSQSYNEQFF. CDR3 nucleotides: TGTGCCAGCAGCTTCCCGACTAGCCAATCTTACAATGAGCAGTTCTTC.

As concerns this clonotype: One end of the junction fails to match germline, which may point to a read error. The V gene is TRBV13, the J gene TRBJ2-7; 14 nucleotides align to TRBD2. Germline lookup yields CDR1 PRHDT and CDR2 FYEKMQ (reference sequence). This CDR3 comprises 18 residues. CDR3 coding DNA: TGCGCCAGCAGCTTGGGGCCGGGACTAGCGGGAGTCTGCAACGAGCAGTACTTC. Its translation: CASSLGPGLAGVCNEQYF.